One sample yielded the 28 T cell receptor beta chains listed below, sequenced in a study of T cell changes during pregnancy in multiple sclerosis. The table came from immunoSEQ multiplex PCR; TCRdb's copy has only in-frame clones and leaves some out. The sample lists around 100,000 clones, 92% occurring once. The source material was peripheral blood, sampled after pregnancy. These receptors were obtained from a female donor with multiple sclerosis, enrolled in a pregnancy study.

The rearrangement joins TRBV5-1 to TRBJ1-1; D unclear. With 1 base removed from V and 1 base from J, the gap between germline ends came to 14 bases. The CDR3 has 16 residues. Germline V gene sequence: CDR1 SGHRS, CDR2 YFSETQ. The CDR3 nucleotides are TGCGCCAGCAGCTTGTATGGATTCGGAGGGAACACTGAAGCTTTCTTT. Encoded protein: CASSLYGFGGNTEAFF.

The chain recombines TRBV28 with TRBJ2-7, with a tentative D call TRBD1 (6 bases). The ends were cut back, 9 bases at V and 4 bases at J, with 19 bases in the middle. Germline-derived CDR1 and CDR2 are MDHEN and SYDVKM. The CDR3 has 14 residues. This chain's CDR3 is CASQQQGKGYEQYF. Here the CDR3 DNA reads TGTGCCAGTCAACAACAGGGAAAGGGATACGAGCAGTACTTC.

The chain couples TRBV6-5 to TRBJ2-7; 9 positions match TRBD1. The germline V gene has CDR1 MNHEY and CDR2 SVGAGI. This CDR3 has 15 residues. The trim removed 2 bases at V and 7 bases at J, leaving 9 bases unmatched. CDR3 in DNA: TGTGCCAGCAGTTACCTGAGGACAGGGGTGAGGGAGCAGTACTTC. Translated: CASSYLRTGVREQYF.

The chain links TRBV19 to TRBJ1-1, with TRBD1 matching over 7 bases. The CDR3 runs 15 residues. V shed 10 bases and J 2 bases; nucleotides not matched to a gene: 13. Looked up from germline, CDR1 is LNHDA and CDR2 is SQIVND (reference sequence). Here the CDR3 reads CATKRNHRGNTEAFF. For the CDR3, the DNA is TGTGCCACCAAAAGAAATCACAGGGGTAACACTGAAGCTTTCTTT. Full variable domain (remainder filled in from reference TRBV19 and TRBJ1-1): DGGITQSPKYLFRKEGQNVTLSCEQNLNHDAMYWYRQDPGQGLRLIYYSQIVNDFQKGDIAEGYSVSREKKESFPLTVTSAQKNPTAFYLCATKRNHRGNTEAFFGQGTRLTVV.

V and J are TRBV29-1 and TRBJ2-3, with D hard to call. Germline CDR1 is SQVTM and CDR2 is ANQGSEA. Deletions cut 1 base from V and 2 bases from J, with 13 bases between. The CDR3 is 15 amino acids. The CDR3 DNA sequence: TGCAGCGTTGAAGGAATTGGAGCCGCCACAGATACGCAGTATTTT. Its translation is CSVEGIGAATDTQYF.

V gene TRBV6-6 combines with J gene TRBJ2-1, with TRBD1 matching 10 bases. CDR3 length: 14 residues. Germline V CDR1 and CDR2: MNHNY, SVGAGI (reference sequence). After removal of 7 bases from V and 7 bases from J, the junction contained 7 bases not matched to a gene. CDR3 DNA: TGTGCCAGCACCGGACAGGGGGTTGTTAATGAGCAGTTCTTC. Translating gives CASTGQGVVNEQFF.

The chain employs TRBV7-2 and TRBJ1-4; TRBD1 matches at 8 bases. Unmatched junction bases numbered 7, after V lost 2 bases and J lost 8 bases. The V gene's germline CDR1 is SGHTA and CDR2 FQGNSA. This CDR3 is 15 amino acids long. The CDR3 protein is CASSLQDRVNEKLFF. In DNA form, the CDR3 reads TGTGCCAGCAGCTTACAGGACAGGGTGAACGAAAAACTGTTTTTT.

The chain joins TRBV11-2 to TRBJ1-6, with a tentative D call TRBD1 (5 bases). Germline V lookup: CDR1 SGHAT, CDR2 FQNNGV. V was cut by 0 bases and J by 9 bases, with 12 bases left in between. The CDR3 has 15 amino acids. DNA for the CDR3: TGTGCCAGCAGCTTAGACCAGGGAGGTCGTTCACCCCTCCACTTT. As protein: CASSLDQGGRSPLHF.

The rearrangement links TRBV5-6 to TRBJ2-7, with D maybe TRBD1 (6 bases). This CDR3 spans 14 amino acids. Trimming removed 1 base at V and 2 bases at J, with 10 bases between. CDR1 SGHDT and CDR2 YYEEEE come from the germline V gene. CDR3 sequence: CASSLTGNTYEQYF. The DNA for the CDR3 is TGTGCCAGCAGCTTGACAGGGAATACCTACGAGCAGTACTTC. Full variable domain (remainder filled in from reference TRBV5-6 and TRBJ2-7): DAGVTQSPTHLIKTRGQQVTLRCSPKSGHDTVSWYQQALGQGPQFIFQYYEEEERQRGNFPDRFSGHQFPNYSSELNVNALLLGDSALYLCASSLTGNTYEQYFGPGTRLTVT.

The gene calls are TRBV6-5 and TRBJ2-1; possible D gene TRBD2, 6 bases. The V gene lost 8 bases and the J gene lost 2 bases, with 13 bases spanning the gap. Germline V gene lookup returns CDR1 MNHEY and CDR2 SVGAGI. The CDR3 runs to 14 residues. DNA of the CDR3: TGTGCCAGCGGCCGGGGGAGCGCCTACAATGAGCAGTTCTTC. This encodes CASGRGSAYNEQFF.

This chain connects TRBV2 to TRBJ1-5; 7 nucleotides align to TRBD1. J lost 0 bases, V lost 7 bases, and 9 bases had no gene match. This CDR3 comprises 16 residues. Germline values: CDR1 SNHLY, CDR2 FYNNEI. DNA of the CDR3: TGTGCCAGCATGCGGGGACAGAGGACTAGCAATCAGCCCCAGCATTTT. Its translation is CASMRGQRTSNQPQHF. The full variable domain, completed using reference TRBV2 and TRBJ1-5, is EPEVTQTPSHQVTQMGQEVILRCVPISNHLYFYWYRQILGQKVEFLVSFYNNEISEKSEIFDDQFSVERPDGSNFTLKIRSTKLEDSAMYFCASMRGQRTSNQPQHFGDGTRLSIL.

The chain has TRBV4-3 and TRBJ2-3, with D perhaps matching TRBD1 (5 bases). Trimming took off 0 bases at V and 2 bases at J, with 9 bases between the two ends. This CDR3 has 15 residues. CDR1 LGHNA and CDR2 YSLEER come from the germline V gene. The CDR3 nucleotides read TGCGCCAGCAGCCAAGAGGTGACAGACACAGATACGCAGTATTTT. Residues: CASSQEVTDTDTQYF.

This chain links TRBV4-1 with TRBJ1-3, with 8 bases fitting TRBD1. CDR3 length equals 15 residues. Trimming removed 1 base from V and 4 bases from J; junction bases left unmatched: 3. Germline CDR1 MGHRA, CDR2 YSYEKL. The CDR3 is CASSQGQGSGNTIYF. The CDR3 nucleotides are TGCGCCAGCAGCCAAGGACAGGGGTCGGGAAACACCATATATTTT.

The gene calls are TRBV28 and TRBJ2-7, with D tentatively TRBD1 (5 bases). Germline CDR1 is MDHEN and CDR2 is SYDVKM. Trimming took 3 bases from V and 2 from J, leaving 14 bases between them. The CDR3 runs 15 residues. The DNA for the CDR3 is TGTGCCAGCAGTTTGGGGCCTAGTCGCACCTACGAGCAGTACTTC. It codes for CASSLGPSRTYEQYF.

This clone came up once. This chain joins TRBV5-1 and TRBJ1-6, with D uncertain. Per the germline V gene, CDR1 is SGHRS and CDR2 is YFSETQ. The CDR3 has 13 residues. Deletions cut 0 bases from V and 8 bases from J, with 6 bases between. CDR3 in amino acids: CASSLAGDSPLHF. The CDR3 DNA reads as TGCGCCAGCAGCTTGGCCGGGGATTCACCCCTCCACTTT.

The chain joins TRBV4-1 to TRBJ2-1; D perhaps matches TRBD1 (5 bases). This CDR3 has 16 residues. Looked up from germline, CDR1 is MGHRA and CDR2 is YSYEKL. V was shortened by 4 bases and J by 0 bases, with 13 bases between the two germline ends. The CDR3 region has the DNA TGCGCCAGCAGCCGGCTCAGGGATTTCTCCTACAATGAGCAGTTCTTC. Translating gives CASSRLRDFSYNEQFF.

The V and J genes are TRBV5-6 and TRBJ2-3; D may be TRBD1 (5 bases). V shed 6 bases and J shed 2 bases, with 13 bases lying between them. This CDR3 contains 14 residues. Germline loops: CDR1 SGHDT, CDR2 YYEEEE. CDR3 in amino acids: CASTHRRFTDTQYF. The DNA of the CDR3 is TGTGCCAGCACCCACAGGCGTTTCACAGATACGCAGTATTTT.

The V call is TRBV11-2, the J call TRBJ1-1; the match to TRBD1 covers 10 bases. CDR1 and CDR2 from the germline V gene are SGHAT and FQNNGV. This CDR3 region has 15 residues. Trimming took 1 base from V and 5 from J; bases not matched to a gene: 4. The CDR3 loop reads CASSLGQGAQTEAFF. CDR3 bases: TGTGCCAGCAGCTTAGGACAGGGGGCGCAAACTGAAGCTTTCTTT.

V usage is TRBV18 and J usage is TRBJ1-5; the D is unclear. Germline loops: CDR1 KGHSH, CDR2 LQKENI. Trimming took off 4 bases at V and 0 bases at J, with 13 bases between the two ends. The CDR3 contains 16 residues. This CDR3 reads CASSRSRSDSNQPQHF. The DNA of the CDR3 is TGTGCCAGCTCACGTTCTAGATCGGATAGCAATCAGCCCCAGCATTTT.

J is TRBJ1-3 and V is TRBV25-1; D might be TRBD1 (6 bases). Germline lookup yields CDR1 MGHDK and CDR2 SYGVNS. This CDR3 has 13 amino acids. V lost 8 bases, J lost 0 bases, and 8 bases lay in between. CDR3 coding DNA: TGTGCCAGCTTGACAGGCTCTGGAAACACCATATATTTT. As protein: CASLTGSGNTIYF.

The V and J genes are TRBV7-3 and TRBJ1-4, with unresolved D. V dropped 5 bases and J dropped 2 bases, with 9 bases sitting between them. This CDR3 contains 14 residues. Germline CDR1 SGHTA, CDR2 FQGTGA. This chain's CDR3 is CASSTPGTNEKLFF. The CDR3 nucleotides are TGTGCCAGCAGCACCCCCGGGACTAATGAAAAACTGTTTTTT.

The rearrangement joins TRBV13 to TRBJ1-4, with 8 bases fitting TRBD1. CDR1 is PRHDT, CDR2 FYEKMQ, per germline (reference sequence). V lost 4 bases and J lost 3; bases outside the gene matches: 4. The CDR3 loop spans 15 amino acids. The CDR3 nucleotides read TGTGCCAGCAGCTCGACAGGGGAGTCTAATGAAAAACTGTTTTTT. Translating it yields CASSSTGESNEKLFF.

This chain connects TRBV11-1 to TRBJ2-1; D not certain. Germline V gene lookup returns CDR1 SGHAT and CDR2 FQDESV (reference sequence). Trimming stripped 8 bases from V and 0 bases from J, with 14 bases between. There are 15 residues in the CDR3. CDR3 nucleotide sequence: TGTGCCAGCGCCCTTCTGATCAGCTCCTACAATGAGCAGTTCTTC. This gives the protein CASALLISSYNEQFF.

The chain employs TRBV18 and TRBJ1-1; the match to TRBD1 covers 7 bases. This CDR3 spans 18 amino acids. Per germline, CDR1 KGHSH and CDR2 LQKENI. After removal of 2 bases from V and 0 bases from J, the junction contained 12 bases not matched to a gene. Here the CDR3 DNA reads TGTGCCAGCTCACCATTGAGGCAGGGGGGCACAGTGAACACTGAAGCTTTCTTT. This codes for CASSPLRQGGTVNTEAFF.

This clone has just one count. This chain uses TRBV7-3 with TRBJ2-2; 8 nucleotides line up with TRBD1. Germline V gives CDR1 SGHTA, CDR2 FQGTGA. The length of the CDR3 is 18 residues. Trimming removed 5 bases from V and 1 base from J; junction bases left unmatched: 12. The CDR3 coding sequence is TGTGCCAGCAGCCCCCAACCTCCCGGGACAGGGAACACCGGGGAGCTGTTTTTT. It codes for CASSPQPPGTGNTGELFF.

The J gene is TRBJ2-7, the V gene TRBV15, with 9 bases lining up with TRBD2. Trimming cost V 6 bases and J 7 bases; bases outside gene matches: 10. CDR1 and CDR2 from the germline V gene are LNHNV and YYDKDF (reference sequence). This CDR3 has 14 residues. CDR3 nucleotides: TGTGCCACCAGGAGCTGGACTAGCGCGGGAGAGCAGTACTTC. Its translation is CATRSWTSAGEQYF.

In DNA form, the CDR3 reads TGTGCCTGTCGGGAGATCGGTGAAAAACTGTTTTTT. This codes for CACREIGEKLFF. The chain links TRBV6-6 to TRBJ1-4; D is unresolved. The CDR3 totals 12 residues. Germline V CDR1 and CDR2: MNHNY, SVGAGI (reference sequence). Trimming removed 11 bases at V and 7 bases at J, with 14 bases between.

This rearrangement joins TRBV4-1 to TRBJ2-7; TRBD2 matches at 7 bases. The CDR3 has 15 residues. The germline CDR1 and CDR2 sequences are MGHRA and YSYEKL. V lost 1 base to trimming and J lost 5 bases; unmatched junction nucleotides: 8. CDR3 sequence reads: CASSQVRREIDEQYF. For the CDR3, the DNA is TGCGCCAGCAGCCAAGTTCGGCGGGAGATTGACGAGCAGTACTTC.